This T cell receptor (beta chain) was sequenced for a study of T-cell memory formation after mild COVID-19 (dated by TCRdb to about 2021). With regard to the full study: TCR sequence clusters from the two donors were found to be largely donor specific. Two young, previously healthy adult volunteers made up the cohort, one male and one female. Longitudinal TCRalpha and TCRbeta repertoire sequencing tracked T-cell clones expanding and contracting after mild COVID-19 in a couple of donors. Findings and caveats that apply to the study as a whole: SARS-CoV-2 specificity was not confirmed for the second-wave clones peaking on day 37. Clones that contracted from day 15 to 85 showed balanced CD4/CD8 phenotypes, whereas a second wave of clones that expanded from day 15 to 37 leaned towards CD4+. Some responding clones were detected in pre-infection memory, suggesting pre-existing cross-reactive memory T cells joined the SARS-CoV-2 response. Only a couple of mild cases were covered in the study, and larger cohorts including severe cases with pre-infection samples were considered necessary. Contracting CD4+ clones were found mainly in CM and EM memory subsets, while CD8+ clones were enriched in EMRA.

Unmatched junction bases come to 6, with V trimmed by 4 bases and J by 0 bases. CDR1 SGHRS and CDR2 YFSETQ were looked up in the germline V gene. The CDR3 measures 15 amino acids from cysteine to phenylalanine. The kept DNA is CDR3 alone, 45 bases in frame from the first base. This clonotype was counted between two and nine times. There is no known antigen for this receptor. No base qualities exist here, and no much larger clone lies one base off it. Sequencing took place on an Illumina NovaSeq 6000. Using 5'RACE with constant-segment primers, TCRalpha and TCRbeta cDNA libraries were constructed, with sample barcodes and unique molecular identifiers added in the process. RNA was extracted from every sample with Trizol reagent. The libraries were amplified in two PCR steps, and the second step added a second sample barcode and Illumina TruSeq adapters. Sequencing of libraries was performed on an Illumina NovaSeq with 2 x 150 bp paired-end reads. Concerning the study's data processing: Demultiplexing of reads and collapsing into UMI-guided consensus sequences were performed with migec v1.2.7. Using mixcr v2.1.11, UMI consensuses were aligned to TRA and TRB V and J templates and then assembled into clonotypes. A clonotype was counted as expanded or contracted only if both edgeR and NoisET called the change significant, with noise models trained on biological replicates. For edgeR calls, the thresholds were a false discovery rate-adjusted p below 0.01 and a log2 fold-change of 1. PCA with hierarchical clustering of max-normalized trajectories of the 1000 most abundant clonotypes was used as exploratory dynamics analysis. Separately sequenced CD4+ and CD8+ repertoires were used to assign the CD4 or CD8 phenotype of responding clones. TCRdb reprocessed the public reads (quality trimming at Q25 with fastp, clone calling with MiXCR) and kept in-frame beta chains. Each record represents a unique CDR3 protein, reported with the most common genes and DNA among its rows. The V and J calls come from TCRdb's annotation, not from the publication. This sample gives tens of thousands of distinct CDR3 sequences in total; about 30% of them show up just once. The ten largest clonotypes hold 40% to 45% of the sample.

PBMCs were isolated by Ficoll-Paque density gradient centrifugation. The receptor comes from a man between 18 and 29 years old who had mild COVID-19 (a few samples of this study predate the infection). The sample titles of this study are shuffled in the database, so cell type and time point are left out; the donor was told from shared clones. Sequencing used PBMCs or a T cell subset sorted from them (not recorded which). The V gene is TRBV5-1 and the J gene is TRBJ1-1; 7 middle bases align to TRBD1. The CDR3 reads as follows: CASSNYRGLNTEAFF. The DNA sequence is TGCGCCAGCAGCAATTACAGGGGACTGAACACTGAAGCTTTCTTT.